The next 9 T cell receptor beta chains were all read from a single sample in a study of response to subunit inactivated influenza vaccine. TCRdb recomputed calls from the RT-PCR reads with MiXCR, one row per CDR3 protein. The repertoire holds 530,000 or so distinct CDR3 sequences, with approximately 15% as singletons. The sample was PBMCs from blood, taken 11 to 12 days after vaccination. The receptors originated from a middle-aged man who received an inactivated influenza vaccine.

This clonotype was counted once. The gene calls are TRBV11-2 and TRBJ2-3, with a possible D match to TRBD2 (6 bases). Germline values: CDR1 SGHAT, CDR2 FQNNGV. This CDR3 region has 17 residues. V was pared by 2 bases and J by 2 bases, with 17 bases between. The CDR3 bases are TGTGCCAGCAGCTTACGAGCCGCGGGGTGCTACACAGATACGCAGTATTTT. Translation: CASSLRAAGCYTDTQYF.

The genes are TRBV7-9 and TRBJ2-1, with D perhaps given as TRBD1 or TRBD2 (5 bases each). Germline lookup yields CDR1 SEHNR and CDR2 FQNEAQ (reference sequence). This CDR3 is built from 15 residues. The ends were cut back, 4 bases at V and 5 bases at J, with 15 bases in the middle. The chain's CDR3 is CASSSPGTPHNEQFF. The CDR3 DNA follows: TGTGCCAGCAGCTCCCCCGGGACCCCACACAATGAGCAGTTCTTC.

This chain joins TRBV7-2 and TRBJ2-1; D could derive from TRBD1 or TRBD2 (5 bases each). Germline loops: CDR1 SGHTA, CDR2 FQGNSA. The germline V and J ends were trimmed by 10 bases and 1 base, with 11 bases remaining between them. The CDR3 has 13 residues. The CDR3 protein is CATSWGSYNEQFF. As DNA, the CDR3 is TGTGCCACCAGTTGGGGGTCCTACAATGAGCAGTTCTTC.

This sequence joins TRBV2 and TRBJ2-2; D is unresolved. Germline V gene sequence: CDR1 SNHLY, CDR2 FYNNEI. V was clipped by 8 bases and J by 4 bases, with 8 bases between them. The CDR3 loop spans 12 amino acids. In nucleotides, the CDR3 is TGTGCCAGCGTGGGCGCCACCGGGGAGCTGTTTTTT. Residues: CASVGATGELFF.

The chain joins TRBV7-8 to TRBJ2-2, with D possibly TRBD2 on 6 matching bases. Per the germline V gene, CDR1 is SGHVS and CDR2 is FQNEAQ. This CDR3 region has 17 residues. The V gene lost 3 bases and the J gene lost 2 bases, with 16 bases spanning the gap. The DNA for the CDR3 is TGTGCCAGCAGCTTCCTTTCTAGCGAGCGTAACACCGGGGAGCTGTTTTTT. It codes for CASSFLSSERNTGELFF.

The table lists this clonotype with a few counts. The V call is TRBV18, the J call TRBJ2-4; no reliable D call. CDR1 and CDR2 from the germline V gene are KGHSH and LQKENI. CDR3 length: 16 amino acids. The V end lost 0 bases, the J end lost 0 bases, and 9 bases lay between the germline ends. The CDR3 region is CASSPPLSLAKNIQYF. For the CDR3, the DNA is TGTGCCAGCTCACCACCGCTGAGTCTAGCCAAAAACATTCAGTACTTC. Supplemented by reference TRBV18 and TRBJ2-4, the full variable domain reads NAGVMQNPRHLVRRRGQEARLRCSPMKGHSHVYWYRQLPEEGLKFMVYLQKENIIDESGMPKERFSAEFPKEGPSILRIQQVVRGDSAAYFCASSPPLSLAKNIQYFGAGTRLSVL.

The sample holds a few counts of this clonotype. V is TRBV15 and J is TRBJ2-1, with 8 bases that match TRBD2. The ends lost 5 bases at V and 2 bases at J; junction bases unmatched: 5. The CDR3 loop spans 15 amino acids. Germline loops: CDR1 LNHNV, CDR2 YYDKDF (reference sequence). CDR3 sequence (DNA): TGTGCCACCAGCGAAACTAGCGGAACCTACAATGAGCAGTTCTTC. Its translation: CATSETSGTYNEQFF.

The chain is built from TRBV7-2 and TRBJ2-7; 9 nucleotides match TRBD1. Looked up from germline, CDR1 is SGHTA and CDR2 is FQGNSA. The CDR3 extends over 15 amino acids. The ends lost 4 bases at V and 3 bases at J; junction bases unmatched: 7. CDR3 sequence: CASSSLPGQGYEQYF. For the CDR3, the DNA is TGTGCCAGCAGCTCCCTCCCGGGACAGGGCTACGAGCAGTACTTC.

The chain uses TRBV12-3 or TRBV12-4 and TRBJ1-4; weak D call: TRBD1 (5 bases). The CDR3 contains 17 residues. V lost 3 bases, J lost 3 bases, and 17 bases lay in between. Here the CDR3 DNA reads TGTGCCAGCAGTTTGTCGGGGCAAGGGGTTGCTAATGAAAAACTGTTTTTT. Translation gives CASSLSGQGVANEKLFF.